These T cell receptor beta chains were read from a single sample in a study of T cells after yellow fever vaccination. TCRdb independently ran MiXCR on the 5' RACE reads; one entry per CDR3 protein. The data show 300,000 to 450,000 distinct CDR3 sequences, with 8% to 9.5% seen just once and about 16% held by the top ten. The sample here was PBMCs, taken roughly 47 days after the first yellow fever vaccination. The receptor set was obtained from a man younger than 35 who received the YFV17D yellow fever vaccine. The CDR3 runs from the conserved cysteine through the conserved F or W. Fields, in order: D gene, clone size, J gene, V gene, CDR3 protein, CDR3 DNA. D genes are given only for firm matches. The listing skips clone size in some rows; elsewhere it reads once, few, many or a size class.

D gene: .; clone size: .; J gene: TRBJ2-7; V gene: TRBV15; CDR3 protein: CATGFQGGPGEQYF; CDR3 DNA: TGTGCCACCGGTTTTCAGGGAGGTCCGGGAGAGCAGTACTTC
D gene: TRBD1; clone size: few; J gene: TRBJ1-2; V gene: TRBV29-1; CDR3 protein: CSVEDRGGAGYGYTF; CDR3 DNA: TGCAGCGTTGAAGATCGAGGGGGCGCGGGCTATGGCTACACCTTC
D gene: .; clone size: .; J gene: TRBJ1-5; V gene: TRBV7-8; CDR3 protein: CASSPQDNHQPQHF; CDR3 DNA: TGTGCCAGCAGCCCACAGGATAACCATCAGCCCCAGCATTTT
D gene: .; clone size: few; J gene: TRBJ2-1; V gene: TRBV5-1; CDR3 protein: CASGPGLQPGRLRNNEQFF; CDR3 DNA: TGCGCCAGCGGGCCGGGCCTCCAGCCCGGTCGGCTGCGGAACAATGAGCAGTTCTTC
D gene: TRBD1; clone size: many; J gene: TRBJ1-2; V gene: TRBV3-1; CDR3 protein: CASSPTGTGAYGYTF; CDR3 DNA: TGTGCCAGCAGCCCGACCGGGACAGGCGCCTATGGCTACACCTTC
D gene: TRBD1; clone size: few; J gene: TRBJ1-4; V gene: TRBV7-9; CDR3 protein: CASSTWDRNEKLFF; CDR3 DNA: TGTGCCAGCAGCACGTGGGACAGGAATGAAAAACTGTTTTTT
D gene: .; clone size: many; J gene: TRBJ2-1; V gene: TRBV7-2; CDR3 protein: CASSFTPGGYEQFF; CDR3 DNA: TGTGCCAGCAGCTTTACTCCCGGAGGTTATGAGCAGTTCTTC
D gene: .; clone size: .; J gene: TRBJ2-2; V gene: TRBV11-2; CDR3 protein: CASSLDVRRVRLNTGELFF; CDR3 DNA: TGTGCCAGCAGCTTAGACGTTCGCAGGGTGCGGCTGAACACCGGGGAGCTGTTTTTT
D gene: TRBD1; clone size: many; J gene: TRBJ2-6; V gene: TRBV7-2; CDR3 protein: CASSWGQGLSGANVLTF; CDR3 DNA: TGTGCCAGCAGCTGGGGACAGGGACTCTCTGGGGCCAACGTCCTGACTTTC
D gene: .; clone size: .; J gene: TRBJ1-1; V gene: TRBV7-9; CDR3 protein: CASSPSRGATTEAFF; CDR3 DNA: TGTGCCAGCAGCCCGAGCCGAGGGGCGACCACTGAAGCTTTCTTT
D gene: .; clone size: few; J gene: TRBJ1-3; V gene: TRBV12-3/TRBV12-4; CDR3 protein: CASSRRGFGGNTIYF; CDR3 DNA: TGTGCCAGCAGTCGCAGAGGCTTTGGCGGAAACACCATATATTTT
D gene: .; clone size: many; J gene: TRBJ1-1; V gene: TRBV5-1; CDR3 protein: CASSFRAGNTEAFF; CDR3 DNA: TGCGCCAGCAGCTTTCGGGCCGGGAACACTGAAGCTTTCTTT
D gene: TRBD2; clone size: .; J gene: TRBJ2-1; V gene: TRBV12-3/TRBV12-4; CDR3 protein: CASSQLAGGWNWEQFF; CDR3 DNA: TGTGCCAGCAGCCAGCTAGCGGGGGGATGGAATTGGGAGCAGTTCTTC
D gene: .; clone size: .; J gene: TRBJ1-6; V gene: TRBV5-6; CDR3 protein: CASSSGGSMASPLHF; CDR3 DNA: TGTGCCAGCAGCTCAGGAGGGAGCATGGCTTCACCCCTCCACTTT
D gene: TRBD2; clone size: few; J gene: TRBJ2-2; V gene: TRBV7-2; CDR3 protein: CASSSGLAGLTGELFF; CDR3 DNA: TGTGCCAGCAGCTCCGGACTAGCGGGGCTCACCGGGGAGCTGTTTTTT
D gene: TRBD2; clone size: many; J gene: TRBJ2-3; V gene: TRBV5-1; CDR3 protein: CASSKYLSGGAADTQYF; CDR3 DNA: TGCGCCAGCAGCAAATACCTTAGCGGGGGGGCCGCAGATACGCAGTATTTT
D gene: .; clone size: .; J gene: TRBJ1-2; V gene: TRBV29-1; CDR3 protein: CSATRDGGYTF; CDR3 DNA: TGCAGCGCTACCAGGGACGGAGGCTACACCTTC
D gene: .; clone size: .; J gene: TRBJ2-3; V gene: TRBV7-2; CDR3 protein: CASSWRGGVSTDTQYF; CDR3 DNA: TGTGCCAGCAGCTGGCGGGGCGGAGTCAGCACAGATACGCAGTATTTT
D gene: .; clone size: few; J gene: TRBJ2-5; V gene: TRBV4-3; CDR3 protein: CASSQQIQETQYF; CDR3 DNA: TGCGCCAGCAGCCAACAGATACAAGAGACCCAGTACTTC
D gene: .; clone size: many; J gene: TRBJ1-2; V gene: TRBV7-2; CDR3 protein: CASSLAQFRDYGYTF; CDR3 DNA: TGTGCCAGCAGCTTAGCACAGTTCAGGGACTATGGCTACACCTTC
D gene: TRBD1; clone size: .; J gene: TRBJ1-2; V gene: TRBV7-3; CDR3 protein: CASSFETGIGYTF; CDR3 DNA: TGTGCCAGCAGCTTCGAGACAGGGATTGGCTACACCTTC
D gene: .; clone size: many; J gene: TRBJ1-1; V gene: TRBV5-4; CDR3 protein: CASSQGNTEAFF; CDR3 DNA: TGTGCCAGCAGCCAAGGAAACACTGAAGCTTTCTTT
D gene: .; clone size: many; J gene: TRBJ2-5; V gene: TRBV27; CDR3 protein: CASGKMDSAKTQYF; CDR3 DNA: TGTGCCAGCGGTAAAATGGACAGCGCAAAGACCCAGTACTTC
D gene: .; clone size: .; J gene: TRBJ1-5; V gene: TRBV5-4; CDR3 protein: CASSSAGGVNQPQHF; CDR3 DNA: TGTGCCAGCAGCTCGGCAGGAGGAGTCAATCAGCCCCAGCATTTT
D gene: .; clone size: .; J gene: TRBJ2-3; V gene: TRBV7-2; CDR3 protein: CASILVDTDTQYF; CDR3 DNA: TGTGCCAGCATCCTCGTCGACACAGATACGCAGTATTTT
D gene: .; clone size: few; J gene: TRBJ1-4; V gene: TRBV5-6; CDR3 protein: CASSRPGSGEKLFF; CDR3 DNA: TGTGCCAGCAGCCGCCCCGGGAGCGGTGAAAAACTGTTTTTT